The clone carrying this T cell receptor beta chain was seen a handful of times. One entry per CDR3 protein results from TCRdb running MiXCR on the reads. Found here are 150,000 to 200,000 distinct CDR3 sequences, under 25% of them singletons; the top ten hold about 3%. The CDR3 has 16 residues. The V and J ends lost 0 bases and 1 base respectively, with 10 bases between them. Germline V gene lookup returns CDR1 SGHRS and CDR2 YFSETQ. This entry comes from a study of T cell repertoires in cytomegalovirus infection. Study-level background: Public TCR beta signature analysis indicated the presence of both CMV infection and matching HLA type.

The specimen sequenced was PBMCs. The clonotype was recovered from a human donor in good health (CMV status not recorded). Some clones in this sample may be carry-over from other donors' samples. The chain recombines TRBV5-1 with TRBJ2-2; D not certain. The CDR3 coding sequence is TGCGCCAGCAGCTTGGGTCTCAGTTTGAACACCGGGGAGCTGTTTTTT. Amino acid sequence: CASSLGLSLNTGELFF.